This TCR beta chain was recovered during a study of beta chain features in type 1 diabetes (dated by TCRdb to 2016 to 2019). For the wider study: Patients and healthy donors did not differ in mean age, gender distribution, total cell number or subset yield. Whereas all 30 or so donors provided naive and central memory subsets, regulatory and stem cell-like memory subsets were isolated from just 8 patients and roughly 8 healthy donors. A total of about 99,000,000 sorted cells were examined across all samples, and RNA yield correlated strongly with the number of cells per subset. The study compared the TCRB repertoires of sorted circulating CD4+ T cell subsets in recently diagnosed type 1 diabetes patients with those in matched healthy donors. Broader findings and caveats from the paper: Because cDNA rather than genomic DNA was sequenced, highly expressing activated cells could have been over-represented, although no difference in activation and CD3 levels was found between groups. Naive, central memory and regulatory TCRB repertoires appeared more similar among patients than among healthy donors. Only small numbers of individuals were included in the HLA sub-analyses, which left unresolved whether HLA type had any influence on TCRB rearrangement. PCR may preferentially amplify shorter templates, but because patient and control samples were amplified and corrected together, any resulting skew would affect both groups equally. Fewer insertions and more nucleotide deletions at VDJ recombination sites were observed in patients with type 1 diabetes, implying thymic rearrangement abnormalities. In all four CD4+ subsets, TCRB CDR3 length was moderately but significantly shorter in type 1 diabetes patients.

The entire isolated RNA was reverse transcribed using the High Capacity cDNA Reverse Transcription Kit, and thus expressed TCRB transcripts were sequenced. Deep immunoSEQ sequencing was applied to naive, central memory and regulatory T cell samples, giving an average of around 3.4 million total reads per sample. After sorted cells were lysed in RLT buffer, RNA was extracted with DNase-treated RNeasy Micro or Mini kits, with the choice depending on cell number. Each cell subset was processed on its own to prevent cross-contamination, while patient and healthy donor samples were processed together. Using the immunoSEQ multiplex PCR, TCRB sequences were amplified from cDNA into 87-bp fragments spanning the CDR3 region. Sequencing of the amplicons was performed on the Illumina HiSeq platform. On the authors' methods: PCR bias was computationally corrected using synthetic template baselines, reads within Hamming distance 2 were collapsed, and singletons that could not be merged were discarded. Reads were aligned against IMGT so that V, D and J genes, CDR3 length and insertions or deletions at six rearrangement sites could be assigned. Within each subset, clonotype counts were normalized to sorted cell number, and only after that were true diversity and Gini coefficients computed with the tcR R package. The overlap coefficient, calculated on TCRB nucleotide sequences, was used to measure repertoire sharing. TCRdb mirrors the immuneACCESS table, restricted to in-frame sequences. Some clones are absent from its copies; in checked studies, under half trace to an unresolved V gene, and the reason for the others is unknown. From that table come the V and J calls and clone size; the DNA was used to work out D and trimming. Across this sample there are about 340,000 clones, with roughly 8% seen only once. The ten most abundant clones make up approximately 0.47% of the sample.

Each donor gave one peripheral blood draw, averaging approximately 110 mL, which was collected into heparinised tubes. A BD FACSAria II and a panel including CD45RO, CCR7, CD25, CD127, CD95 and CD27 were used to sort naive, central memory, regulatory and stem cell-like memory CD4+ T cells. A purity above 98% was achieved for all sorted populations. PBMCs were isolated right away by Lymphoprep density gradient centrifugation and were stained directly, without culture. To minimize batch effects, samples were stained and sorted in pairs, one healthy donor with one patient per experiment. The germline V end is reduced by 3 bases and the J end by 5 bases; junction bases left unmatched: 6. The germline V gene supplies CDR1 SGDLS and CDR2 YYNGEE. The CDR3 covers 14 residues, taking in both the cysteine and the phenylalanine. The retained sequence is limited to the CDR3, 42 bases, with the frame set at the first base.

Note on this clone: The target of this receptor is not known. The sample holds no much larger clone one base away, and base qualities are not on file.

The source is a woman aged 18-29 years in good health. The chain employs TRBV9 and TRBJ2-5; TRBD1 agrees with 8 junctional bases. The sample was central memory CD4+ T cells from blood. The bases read TGTGCCAGCAGCGGGACAGGGCTCGCGGAGACCCAGTACTTC. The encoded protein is CASSGTGLAETQYF.